This T cell receptor beta chain was identified during a study of response to subunit inactivated influenza vaccine. Study outcomes and limitations: That few new T cells are recruited by each seasonal influenza vaccination was the authors' suggestion.

Ten or more counts support this clonotype. What it binds is not known. TCRdb passed the RT-PCR reads through MiXCR, listing each CDR3 protein once. In the table there are hundreds of thousands of distinct CDR3 sequences, around 8% of which are singletons. In germline, CDR1 is LGHNA, CDR2 YNFKEQ. The CDR3 consists of 15 residues. Between the trimmed V and J ends, which lost 0 bases and 4 bases, there was a span of 12 bases. The sequencing used PBMCs from blood, collected less than 30 months after vaccination. The J gene is TRBJ1-2, the V gene TRBV4-2; the D is unclear. The TCR sequence derives from a man between 50 and 75 years old who received an inactivated influenza vaccine. Written as DNA, the CDR3 is TGTGCCAGCAGCCAAGATTTGAAGGGCGGCTATGGCTACACCTTC. It codes for CASSQDLKGGYGYTF.